The rows below give T cell receptor beta chains drawn from one sample of a study of blood T cells in healthy people across ages. TCRdb re-analysed the 5' RACE reads in MiXCR, keeping a single row per CDR3 protein. The sample has over a million distinct CDR3 sequences; 35% to 50% are singletons. The sample was blood. These receptors all stem from a woman aged 60-75 years in good health. CDR3s leave out the opening cysteine and the closing phenylalanine or tryptophan. Each record gives: J gene, V gene, CDR3 protein.

NA	TRBV27	AGSPSGMGGETQY
TRBJ1-5	TRBV6-1	ASSFTGVGSNQPQH
TRBJ1-2	TRBV5-1	ASSPSTTYGYT
TRBJ1-4	TRBV20-1	SARTTNEKLF
TRBJ2-3	TRBV5-4	ASSSTGAQRTDTQY
TRBJ2-3	TRBV5-1	ASSLAGTSGDTQY
NA	TRBV12-3/TRBV12-4	ASSKGLAGGAYNEQY
TRBJ2-6	TRBV7-9	ASSSPASGSGANVLT
TRBJ2-6	TRBV29-1	SVDTGVLAGANVLT
TRBJ2-7	TRBV5-1	ASSIGLAGGPGAYEQY
TRBJ2-5	TRBV6-2/TRBV6-3	ASRRPGLAQETQY
TRBJ2-1	TRBV5-1	ASSEGGERYNEQF
TRBJ1-5	TRBV19	ASSPSGGPNQPQH
TRBJ2-3	TRBV15	ATSPGILAGDTQY
TRBJ2-3	TRBV5-1	ASSLSTGLTTDTQY
TRBJ2-2	TRBV3-1	ASSQELTGELF
TRBJ2-2	TRBV29-1	SVVQGRTGELF
TRBJ2-5	TRBV28	ASIPTYQETQY
TRBJ2-4	TRBV6-2/TRBV6-3	ASSPGGRGHIQY
TRBJ2-7	TRBV4-1	ASSQEGTGIYEQY
TRBJ2-3	TRBV9	ASSVDEGTSTDTQY
TRBJ1-2	TRBV4-3	ASSQDRTGYNYGYT
TRBJ2-5	TRBV21-1	ASSPRTSGKETQY
TRBJ2-7	TRBV2	ASSEDRVRSYEQY
TRBJ2-5	TRBV4-1	ASSQVEWETQY
TRBJ2-5	TRBV29-1	SVEGYSQETQY
TRBJ2-7	TRBV29-1	SVWTSGIYEQY
TRBJ1-2	TRBV10-3	AISEWASKNYGYT
TRBJ1-1	TRBV29-1	SVTGEATEAF
TRBJ1-2	TRBV15	ATSRGPAGRGGGYT
TRBJ1-1	TRBV7-9	ASSSLGGDNTIPNTEAF
TRBJ1-4	TRBV5-1	ASSFERAVYEKLF
TRBJ2-5	TRBV9	ASSPDGAGVIETQY
TRBJ2-1	TRBV6-2/TRBV6-3	ASRPRTNNEQF